Below are 19 T cell receptor beta chains sequenced from a single sample in a study of blood T cell repertoires in COVID-19. Using immunoSEQ multiplex PCR, the repertoire was profiled, and TCRdb retains in-frame clones only, with some absent. Among 110,000 to 150,000 clones listed, roughly three quarters were seen once. Sample: PBMCs or T cells enriched from blood (not recorded which). Receptors were obtained from a woman between 50 and 59 years old who had recovered from COVID-19.

This clone was counted only a few times. The chain employs TRBV10-3 and TRBJ2-3, with D tentatively TRBD2 (5 bases). Deletions cut 2 bases from V and 4 bases from J, with 10 bases between. Germline loops: CDR1 ENHRY, CDR2 SYGVKD. The CDR3 is 14 residues long. The CDR3 DNA sequence: TGTGCCATCAGTGAGCCCAGGAGGCCAGATACGCAGTATTTT. Encoded protein: CAISEPRRPDTQYF.

This chain joins TRBV2 and TRBJ1-6, with 9 bases fitting TRBD1. This CDR3 contains 15 residues. The V and J ends lost 6 bases and 13 bases, in that order; junction bases with no gene match: 13. In germline, CDR1 is SNHLY, CDR2 FYNNEI. The CDR3 loop reads CASRRNRDREYPLHF. In nucleotides, the CDR3 is TGTGCCAGCAGGAGAAACCGGGACAGGGAGTATCCCCTCCACTTT.

The chain recombines TRBV5-4 with TRBJ1-1; 7 bases are a match to TRBD1. V lost 4 bases to trimming and J lost 2 bases; unmatched junction nucleotides: 5. Germline CDR1 and CDR2: SGHNT and YYREEE (reference sequence). This CDR3 is 14 amino acids long. The CDR3 sequence is CASSRGTDNTEAFF. The CDR3 DNA sequence: TGTGCCAGCAGCCGAGGGACAGATAACACTGAAGCTTTCTTT.

This clone has more than one count but fewer than ten. V usage is TRBV7-2 and J usage is TRBJ2-7; TRBD1 agrees at 9 bases. Germline loops: CDR1 SGHTA, CDR2 FQGNSA. J gave up 1 base and V 2 bases, and 9 bases lay outside the gene matches. The CDR3 spans 17 residues. This chain's CDR3 is CASSLWRSGQGSYEQYF. In DNA, the CDR3 is TGTGCCAGCAGCTTATGGAGGTCGGGACAGGGATCCTACGAGCAGTACTTC.

V is TRBV12-3 or TRBV12-4 and J is TRBJ1-5; possibly TRBD1 for D (5 bases). V was clipped by 8 bases and J by 4 bases, with 12 bases between them. The CDR3 totals 13 residues. The CDR3 DNA sequence: TGTGCCAGCGGGGGGTTTGGAAATCAGCCCCAGCATTTT. Translating it yields CASGGFGNQPQHF.

In DNA form, the CDR3 reads TGTGCCAGTAGTTTCAGGAACTATGGCTACACCTTC. Translating gives CASSFRNYGYTF. The chain combines TRBV19 with TRBJ1-2; D not certain. The CDR3 runs to 12 residues. Germline loops: CDR1 LNHDA, CDR2 SQIVND (reference sequence). Trimming left V 5 bases short and J 2 bases short, with 6 bases between. The variable domain in full, with the rest retrieved from reference TRBV19 and TRBJ1-2, is DGGITQSPKYLFRKEGQNVTLSCEQNLNHDAMYWYRQDPGQGLRLIYYSQIVNDFQKGDIAEGYSVSREKKESFPLTVTSAQKNPTAFYLCASSFRNYGYTFGSGTRLTVV.

The chain combines TRBV18 with TRBJ2-1; 10 bases fit TRBD2. Germline-derived CDR1 and CDR2 are KGHSH and LQKENI. CDR3 size: 16 residues. After removal of 6 bases from V and 7 bases from J, the junction contained 12 bases not matched to a gene. The CDR3 DNA follows: TGTGCCAGCTCTCCTCTACTAGCGGGGAATGGGAATGAGCAGTTCTTC. Translating gives CASSPLLAGNGNEQFF.

CDR3 protein: CASSERRGRTDTQYF. Written as DNA, the CDR3 is TGTGCCAGCAGTGAAAGGCGGGGGCGCACAGATACGCAGTATTTT. The gene calls are TRBV2 and TRBJ2-3, with TRBD2 as a possible D gene (7 bases). The CDR3 covers 15 residues. Per the germline V gene, CDR1 is SNHLY and CDR2 is FYNNEI. The germline V and J ends were trimmed by 2 bases and 1 base, with 10 bases remaining between them.

This chain connects TRBV27 to TRBJ2-3, with 12 bases lining up with TRBD2. The germline gives CDR1 MNHEY, CDR2 SMNVEV (reference sequence). With 4 bases clipped from V and 4 bases from J, the junction kept 12 bases outside the gene matches. CDR3 length: 18 residues. CDR3 residues: CASSSSSGGAVKSDTQYF. The CDR3, as DNA: TGTGCCAGCAGTTCCTCTAGCGGGGGGGCCGTCAAGTCAGATACGCAGTATTTT.

The genes are TRBV11-2 and TRBJ2-3; D unresolved. Looked up from germline, CDR1 is SGHAT and CDR2 is FQNNGV. V gave up 5 bases and J gave up 2 bases, with 11 bases separating them. The length of the CDR3 is 14 residues. The CDR3: CASSLWAPTDTQYF. The DNA of the CDR3 is TGTGCCAGCAGCCTCTGGGCCCCCACAGATACGCAGTATTTT.

This clone turned up a few times. The genes are TRBV5-4 and TRBJ1-4, with no clear D. The CDR3 length is 11 residues. The V gene lost 4 bases and the J gene lost 8 bases, with 6 bases spanning the gap. Germline values: CDR1 SGHNT, CDR2 YYREEE (reference sequence). CDR3 DNA: TGTGCCAGCAGCGGAGGGGAAAAACTGTTTTTT. Translated, it gives CASSGGEKLFF.

The V gene is TRBV2, the J gene TRBJ1-1; unclear D gene. Germline assignment: CDR1 SNHLY and CDR2 FYNNEI. V shed 7 bases and J shed 1 base, with 13 bases lying between them. CDR3 length: 14 residues. The CDR3 DNA is TGTGCCAGCACCCTCTTTACAGAGAACACTGAAGCTTTCTTT. Translation gives CASTLFTENTEAFF.

This clone was recorded a few times. The V gene is TRBV4-2, the J gene TRBJ1-1, with 8 bases aligning to TRBD1. The CDR3 contains 16 residues. CDR1 is LGHNA and CDR2 is YNFKEQ in the germline V gene. J lost 5 bases, V lost 5 bases, and 13 bases had no gene match. The CDR3 region is CASSLRTGKGVTEAFF. The CDR3 nucleotides are TGTGCCAGCAGCTTACGGACAGGGAAGGGGGTTACTGAAGCTTTCTTT.

This clone was recorded only once. The V gene is TRBV28, the J gene TRBJ1-1, with a tentative D call TRBD1 (5 bases). Germline V lookup: CDR1 MDHEN, CDR2 SYDVKM. V lost 5 bases and J 1 base, leaving 11 bases between the germline ends. CDR3 length: 14 residues. DNA of the CDR3: TGTGCCAGCAGTCCCCACCAGGGGAACACTGAAGCTTTCTTT. Translation gives CASSPHQGNTEAFF.

V gene TRBV7-2 combines with J gene TRBJ2-7; tentatively, D is TRBD1 (5 bases). The CDR3 has 15 residues. Germline CDR1 reads SGHTA; CDR2 reads FQGNSA. The ends were cut back, 4 bases at V and 5 bases at J, with 18 bases in the middle. CDR3 nucleotide sequence: TGTGCCAGCAGCTCCCCGACGGTCCAAGGGGACGAGCAGTACTTC. Translating it yields CASSSPTVQGDEQYF.

This chain uses TRBV28 with TRBJ2-7; D perhaps matches TRBD2 (5 bases). The germline V and J ends were trimmed by 5 bases and 0 bases, with 14 bases remaining between them. From germline, CDR1 is MDHEN and CDR2 SYDVKM. The CDR3 runs 15 residues. The CDR3 region has the DNA TGTGCCAGCAGTGCCTCTTCCGGGGTCTCCTACGAGCAGTACTTC. Translated, it gives CASSASSGVSYEQYF.

The V and J genes are TRBV19 and TRBJ2-4; 9 nucleotides match TRBD1. The germline CDR1 and CDR2 sequences are LNHDA and SQIVND (reference sequence). The CDR3 runs 14 residues. V lost 3 bases, J lost 8 bases, and 5 bases stayed unmatched. The CDR3 region is CASSIWDREDIQYF. CDR3 sequence (DNA): TGTGCCAGTAGTATTTGGGACAGGGAGGACATTCAGTACTTC.

J is TRBJ2-2 and V is TRBV19, with D possibly TRBD2 on 6 matching bases. This CDR3 is built from 13 residues. The V end was cut by 9 bases, the J end by 2 bases, with 10 bases between. CDR1 LNHDA and CDR2 SQIVND come from the germline V gene (reference sequence). The DNA for the CDR3 is TGTGCCAGCCTAGCGATCAACACCGGGGAGCTGTTTTTT. Translated, it gives CASLAINTGELFF.

The CDR3 spells CASGTGRADTQYF. CDR3 DNA sequence: TGTGCCAGTGGGACAGGGCGTGCAGATACGCAGTATTTT. The V gene is TRBV6-6, the J gene TRBJ2-3; 9 bases map to TRBD1. The CDR3 length is 13 residues. The germline V gene encodes CDR1 MNHNY and CDR2 SVGAGI (reference sequence). The V gene end was trimmed by 9 bases and the J gene end by 4 bases; junction bases not matched to a gene: 5.